This record concerns one T cell receptor (beta chain) sequence. Its antigen remains unknown. The sample belongs to a study of CD8+CD57+ T cells in acquired aplastic anemia. Study details: On average, sorted CD4+ and CD8+ cells gave approximately 3.5 ug of DNA.

General observations from the study: Patients and controls had CD8+ Simpson's diversity values that were not significantly distinct. Shared by patients and controls, nearly 30 CD8+ CDR3s were abundant in patients.

The template for TCR beta VDJ and CDR3 sequence profiling was genomic DNA. TCRdb re-analysed the reads in MiXCR, keeping a single row per CDR3 protein. The sample lists fewer than 45,000 distinct CDR3 sequences; more than 65% were seen once. The germline V gene has CDR1 SQVTM and CDR2 ANQGSEA. CDR3 length: 13 residues. The trim removed 8 bases at V and 1 base at J, leaving 7 bases unmatched. This chain connects TRBV29-1 to TRBJ1-1; TRBD1 aligns across 7 bases. Sequencing input: sorted CD4+, CD8+, or CD8+CD57+ T cells (not recorded which) from PBMCs. This receptor was taken from a human donor in good health, serving as a control. Here the CDR3 reads CSTSTGENTEAFF. For the CDR3, the DNA is TGCAGCACTTCCACAGGGGAGAACACTGAAGCTTTCTTT.